These T cell receptor beta chains were read from a single sample in a study of cytomegalovirus exposure and HLA in healthy donors. Sequenced by immunoSEQ multiplex PCR; TCRdb stores in-frame clones only, minus some. The repertoire holds roughly 150,000 clones, with 81% as singletons. The sample was PBMCs. The receptors stem from a man between 45 and 60 years old in good health and CMV-seropositive. Each CDR3 is given with its conserved first and last residue. The D gene is left open where the match is weak. Clone size is not always given. Where it is, it says once, few, many or a class for expanded clones.

D gene: NA; J gene: TRBJ2-5; V gene: TRBV27; clone size: NA; CDR3 DNA: TGTGCCAGCAGTTTTGTTAGCGCCTACCAAGAGACCCAGTACTTC; CDR3 protein: CASSFVSAYQETQYF
D gene: NA; J gene: TRBJ2-7; V gene: TRBV10-3; clone size: few; CDR3 DNA: TGTGCCATCAGTGCGGGGGTCGAGCAGTACTTC; CDR3 protein: CAISAGVEQYF
D gene: TRBD1; J gene: TRBJ2-7; V gene: TRBV5-1; clone size: NA; CDR3 DNA: TGCGCCAGCAGCTTAACAGGGGGCTACGAGCAGTACTTC; CDR3 protein: CASSLTGGYEQYF
D gene: NA; J gene: TRBJ2-1; V gene: TRBV9; clone size: NA; CDR3 DNA: TGTGCCAGCAGCGTAGGTGGGGGCTATGAGCAGTTCTTC; CDR3 protein: CASSVGGGYEQFF
D gene: TRBD2; J gene: TRBJ2-3; V gene: TRBV5-1; clone size: once; CDR3 DNA: TGCGCCAGCAGCTCTAGCGGGGTCACCTCAGATACGCAGTATTTT; CDR3 protein: CASSSSGVTSDTQYF
D gene: NA; J gene: TRBJ1-3; V gene: TRBV5-1; clone size: NA; CDR3 DNA: TGCGCCAGCAGCCGGGCGGGGGATGGAAACACCATATATTTT; CDR3 protein: CASSRAGDGNTIYF
D gene: TRBD1; J gene: TRBJ2-7; V gene: TRBV6-6; clone size: NA; CDR3 DNA: TGTGCCAGCAGTTCCCCCGGGACAGGACCCTACGAGCAGTACTTC; CDR3 protein: CASSSPGTGPYEQYF
D gene: NA; J gene: TRBJ2-2; V gene: TRBV5-1; clone size: NA; CDR3 DNA: TGCGCCAGCAGCCCGGGGGACAGGAACACCGGGGAGCTGTTTTTT; CDR3 protein: CASSPGDRNTGELFF
D gene: NA; J gene: TRBJ2-5; V gene: TRBV9; clone size: NA; CDR3 DNA: TGTGCCAGCAGCGTAGCGGTAGCCCCCCAAGAGACCCAGTACTTC; CDR3 protein: CASSVAVAPQETQYF
D gene: NA; J gene: TRBJ2-5; V gene: TRBV11-2; clone size: NA; CDR3 DNA: TGTGCCAGCAGCTTCTTCGACCAAGAGACCCAGTACTTC; CDR3 protein: CASSFFDQETQYF
D gene: TRBD1; J gene: TRBJ1-2; V gene: TRBV5-5; clone size: NA; CDR3 DNA: TGTGCCAGCAGCCAGACAGGGGTCCTAGGTGACACCTTC; CDR3 protein: CASSQTGVLGDTF
D gene: NA; J gene: TRBJ2-5; V gene: TRBV15; clone size: NA; CDR3 DNA: TGTGCCACCAGCAGAGGGGGAGCGGAGACCCAGTACTTC; CDR3 protein: CATSRGGAETQYF
D gene: TRBD1; J gene: TRBJ1-2; V gene: TRBV2; clone size: NA; CDR3 DNA: TGTGCCAGCAGTCGGGACAGGGGAGGCTATGGCTACACCTTC; CDR3 protein: CASSRDRGGYGYTF
D gene: TRBD1; J gene: TRBJ2-2; V gene: TRBV19; clone size: once; CDR3 DNA: TGTGCCAGTACCAGATCCCCCGGGACAGGGGGCGCCGCCGGGGAGCTGTTTTTT; CDR3 protein: CASTRSPGTGGAAGELFF
D gene: NA; J gene: TRBJ2-7; V gene: TRBV28; clone size: NA; CDR3 DNA: TGTGCCAGCAGTTTAAAGGGGACAAAAATTTACGAGCAGTACTTC; CDR3 protein: CASSLKGTKIYEQYF
D gene: NA; J gene: TRBJ2-5; V gene: TRBV5-4; clone size: once; CDR3 DNA: TGTGCCAGCAGCTTCCCCCAGGATGAGACCCAGTACTTC; CDR3 protein: CASSFPQDETQYF
D gene: NA; J gene: TRBJ1-2; V gene: TRBV28; clone size: NA; CDR3 DNA: TGTGCCAGCAGTCCCCCCCGGCAGGGAGGTTACTATGGCTACACCTTC; CDR3 protein: CASSPPRQGGYYGYTF
D gene: TRBD1; J gene: TRBJ1-1; V gene: TRBV10-3; clone size: few; CDR3 DNA: TGTGCCATCAGGGACAGGGAGTATACTGAAGCTTTCTTT; CDR3 protein: CAIRDREYTEAFF